The 24 T cell receptor beta chains below were found in one sample sequenced in a study of T cell clonality in common variable immunodeficiency. The assay was immunoSEQ multiplex PCR, and TCRdb's table has in-frame clones only and misses some. The table lists 35,000 to 45,000 clones, with no singletons. Sequencing was done on a sample of peripheral blood mononuclear cells. These receptors all stem from a person aged 18 to 75 in good health.

This clone was seen many times. Sequencing ends 3 residues short of the CDR3 end; the germline J gene provides the rest. The rearrangement uses TRBV7-6 and TRBJ1-1, with a weak D call TRBD1 (6 bases). The length of the CDR3 is 14 residues. The germline V gene encodes CDR1 SGHVS and CDR2 FNYEAQ. Between the trimmed V and J ends, which lost 3 bases and 3 bases, there was a span of 11 bases. The DNA read from the CDR3 is TGTGCCAGCAGCTTGGCAGGGGCGCACACTGAA. Its translation is CASSLAGAHTE. The complete CDR3 reads CASSLAGAHTEAFF.

There are many counts of this clone. The CDR3 is cut off 3 residues early in the read; its end comes from the germline J gene. The V gene is TRBV20-1, the J gene TRBJ1-1, with D unclear. Germline CDR1 is DFQATT and CDR2 is SNEGSKA (reference sequence). V shed 0 bases and J shed 1 base, with 9 bases lying between them. CDR3 size: 14 residues. The sequenced part of the CDR3 DNA is TGCAGTGCTAGAGATCTTCGGGGGAACACTGAA. Residues: CSARDLRGNTE. The full CDR3 protein reads CSARDLRGNTEAFF.

Details on this clone: The CDR3 goes on 3 residues after the read ends, and that part is filled in from the germline J gene. The V gene is TRBV5-1, the J gene TRBJ1-4, with D possibly TRBD1 on 6 matching bases. Germline lookup yields CDR1 SGHRS and CDR2 YFSETQ. The CDR3 length is 14 residues. CDR3 bases read: TGCGCCAGCAGCCCAGACACAGGGTTTTCACCA. Amino acid sequence: CASSPDTGFSP. The CDR3, in full, reads CASSPDTGFSPLFF.

This clone was observed at least ten times. The read is 3 residues too short to cover the CDR3 end, so that end is filled in from the germline J gene. The chain has TRBV5-6 and TRBJ2-7, with 9 bases matching TRBD2. CDR1 SGHDT and CDR2 YYEEEE come from the germline V gene. This CDR3 has 15 amino acids. The V segment lost 6 bases and the J segment 4 bases; nucleotides outside the gene matches: 11. CDR3 DNA (partial): TGTGCCAGCACCAGGGAGGGGACTAGCTTTTACGAG. This codes for CASTREGTSFYE. The CDR3 as a whole reads CASTREGTSFYEQYF.

The table lists this clone with many counts. The read ends 3 residues before the CDR3 terminus; that terminus is restored from the germline J gene. This chain joins TRBV30 and TRBJ1-2, with TRBD1 matching over 7 bases. CDR1 GTSNPN and CDR2 SVGIG come from the germline V gene (reference sequence). J lost 3 bases, V lost 5 bases, and 6 bases had no gene match. This CDR3 contains 13 residues. This CDR3 is CAWSGTDHYGYTF. Partial CDR3 DNA: TGTGCCTGGTCCGGGACAGACCACTATGGC. The variable domain in full, with the rest retrieved from reference TRBV30 and TRBJ1-2, is SQTIHQWPATLVQPVGSPLSLECTVEGTSNPNLYWYRQAAGRGLQLLFYSVGIGQISSEVPQNLSASRPQDRQFILSSKKLLLSDSGFYLCAWSGTDHYGYTFGSGTRLTVV.

This clone turned up a few times. The read is 3 residues too short to cover the CDR3 end, so that end is filled in from the germline J gene. The J gene is TRBJ1-4, the V gene TRBV7-2; D remains unclear. The germline V and J ends were trimmed by 1 base and 5 bases, with 11 bases remaining between them. Germline CDR1 reads SGHTA; CDR2 reads FQGNSA. This CDR3 has 15 amino acids. CDR3 region: CASSLGPGWNEKLFF. CDR3 DNA, as far as it was read: TGTGCCAGCAGCTTAGGCCCCGGTTGGAATGAAAAA.

This clone has at least ten counts. The read stops 3 residues short of the end of the CDR3; the missing end is completed from the germline J gene. The chain carries TRBV5-1 and TRBJ1-4; D unclear. CDR1 SGHRS and CDR2 YFSETQ come from the germline V gene. The CDR3 contains 13 residues. The V end was cut by 0 bases, the J end by 4 bases, with 4 bases between. The CDR3 loop reads CASSLEGNEKLFF. The CDR3 bases that were read are TGCGCCAGCAGCTTGGAGGGTAATGAAAAA.

This clone has ten or more counts. The missing CDR3 end, 3 residues past where the read stops, is filled in from the germline J gene. The rearrangement links TRBV7-8 to TRBJ2-1; D perhaps matches TRBD1 (6 bases). The CDR3 spans 14 residues. Germline CDR1 reads SGHVS; CDR2 reads FQNEAQ. The germline V and J ends were trimmed by 2 bases and 6 bases, with 11 bases remaining between them. The CDR3 is CASSLSGRGNEQFF. The sequenced CDR3 bases are TGTGCCAGCAGCTTATCAGGCAGGGGCAATGAG.

This clone was counted between two and nine times. At one boundary the junction diverges from the germline segment, which might be a read error. From the germline J gene comes the end of the CDR3, since the read stops 3 residues before it. The chain couples TRBV7-6 to TRBJ2-5; 10 positions match TRBD2. CDR1 SGHVS and CDR2 FNYEAQ come from the germline V gene. The CDR3 extends over 16 amino acids. CDR3 DNA (partial): TGTGCCAGCGGCTTAGTAGGACCCCTAGCGGGGGATACC. Translating it yields CASGLVGPLAGDT. Given in full, the CDR3 is CASGLVGPLAGDTQYF.

This clone was recorded at least ten times. The part of the CDR3 DNA that was read is TGCAGCTACAAGCTTACCCGGGACAAAGCTAACTATGGC. Its protein is CSYKLTRDKANYG. The whole CDR3 protein reads CSYKLTRDKANYGYTF. This chain links TRBV20-1 with TRBJ1-2; D possibly corresponds to TRBD1 (6 bases). The read gets to within 3 residues of the CDR3 end, and the germline J gene fills in the rest. The CDR3 extends over 16 amino acids. CDR1 and CDR2 from the germline V gene are DFQATT and SNEGSKA (reference sequence).

There are many counts of this clone. The read terminates 3 residues before the CDR3 end, so the remaining end is supplied by the germline J gene. The rearrangement joins TRBV7-8 to TRBJ2-1; D not certain. The CDR3 sequence is 15 residues long. Germline CDR1 SGHVS, CDR2 FQNEAQ. V was pared by 1 base and J by 2 bases, with 9 bases between. The part of the CDR3 DNA that was read is TGTGCCAGCAGCTTAGGTACTCCAACCTACAATGAG. Its protein is CASSLGTPTYNE. The entire CDR3 protein is CASSLGTPTYNEQFF.

This clone has ten or more counts. The read finishes 3 residues shy of the CDR3 end, and the germline J gene is used to complete it. The chain employs TRBV6-1 and TRBJ2-2; no clear D. Germline V gene sequence: CDR1 MNHNS, CDR2 SASEGT. The V gene lost 3 bases and the J gene lost 1 base, with 6 bases spanning the gap. The CDR3 is 14 amino acids. Here the CDR3 reads CASSDLMNTGELFF. The sequenced part of the CDR3 DNA is TGTGCCAGCAGTGATTTAATGAACACCGGGGAG.

This clone has ten or more counts. The CDR3 extends 3 residues past the end of the read, so its final part is completed from the germline J gene. This sequence joins TRBV19 and TRBJ1-2; maybe TRBD1 (5 bases). Germline V gives CDR1 LNHDA, CDR2 SQIVND (reference sequence). The V end was cut by 3 bases, the J end by 4 bases, with 15 bases between. This CDR3 is built from 15 residues. CDR3 amino acids: CASSMGPLEVYGYTF. Partial CDR3 DNA: TGTGCCAGTAGTATGGGGCCGCTGGAGGTCTATGGC.

This clone was counted only a few times. CDR3 DNA, as far as it was read: TGCGCCAGCAGTCAGGGACAGGGGGCCTCTGGAAACACC. It encodes CASSQGQGASGNT. The entire CDR3 protein is CASSQGQGASGNTIYF. This sequence joins TRBV10-2 and TRBJ1-3; 12 bases fit TRBD1. The read gets to within 3 residues of the CDR3 end, and the germline J gene fills in the rest. After removal of 5 bases from V and 0 bases from J, the junction contained 2 bases not matched to a gene. The CDR3 contains 16 residues. Germline loops: CDR1 WSHSY, CDR2 SAAADI.

The sample holds a few counts of this clone. The read stops 3 residues short of the end of the CDR3; the missing end is completed from the germline J gene. The chain is built from TRBV7-8 and TRBJ2-5; TRBD1 aligns across 8 bases. The junction had 9 bases not matched to a gene; V was cut back by 5 bases and J by 4 bases. CDR3 length equals 15 residues. The germline gives CDR1 SGHVS, CDR2 FQNEAQ. The DNA read from the CDR3 is TGTGCCAGCAGCAAGGACAGGGTTTATGTAGAGACC. Translation gives CASSKDRVYVET. The CDR3 reads in full as CASSKDRVYVETQYF.

This clone was counted many times. The CDR3 end lies 3 residues beyond the end of the read and is filled in from the germline J gene. J is TRBJ1-1 and V is TRBV7-3, with D uncertain. The V end lost 1 base, the J end lost 2 bases, and 8 bases lay between the germline ends. This CDR3 has 14 residues. The germline V gene has CDR1 SGHTA and CDR2 FQGTGA. The CDR3 DNA, read in part, is TGTGCCAGCAGCTTAAAAGCGGGAAACACTGAA. It encodes CASSLKAGNTE. The entire CDR3 protein reads CASSLKAGNTEAFF.

Points on this clone: The missing CDR3 end, 3 residues past where the read stops, is filled in from the germline J gene. The chain links TRBV19 to TRBJ2-6; the D is unclear. The V end was cut by 1 base, the J end by 0 bases, with 7 bases between. The CDR3 loop spans 16 amino acids. Germline CDR1 reads LNHDA; CDR2 reads SQIVND (reference sequence). The covered CDR3 bases are TGTGCCAGTAGTATAGGAGCCAACTCTGGGGCCAACGTC. It yields the protein CASSIGANSGANV. The CDR3, in full, reads CASSIGANSGANVLTF.

This clone appeared many times. Read sequence stops 3 residues before the CDR3 end, and the germline J gene provides the missing end. V and J are TRBV20-1 and TRBJ1-1, with TRBD1 matching over 8 bases. The CDR3 extends over 11 amino acids. CDR1 and CDR2 (germline): DFQATT, SNEGSKA (reference sequence). V shed 6 bases and J 7 bases; nucleotides not matched to a gene: 4. CDR3 bases read: TGCAGTGCCCGACAGGGGTATGAA. This sequence encodes CSARQGYE. The whole CDR3 region reads CSARQGYEAFF.

This clone was seen ten or more times. The sequenced fragment ends 3 residues before the CDR3 boundary, so the rest is inferred from the germline J gene. The genes are TRBV6-8 and TRBJ1-1; D possibly corresponds to TRBD1 (5 bases). The CDR3 is 16 residues long. Trimming cost V 4 bases and J 1 base, with 16 bases left between them. From germline, CDR1 is MNHGY and CDR2 SAAAGT. CDR3 amino acids: CASSFPQGPRNTEAFF. CDR3 bases read: TGTGCCAGCAGTTTCCCCCAGGGTCCCCGGAACACTGAA.

This clone has at least ten counts. Read sequence stops 3 residues before the CDR3 end, and the germline J gene provides the missing end. The chain couples TRBV12-3 or TRBV12-4 to TRBJ2-2; D is perhaps TRBD2 (6 bases). With 2 bases removed from V and 7 bases from J, the gap between germline ends came to 8 bases. The CDR3 is made up of 13 amino acids. CDR3 protein: CASSLTGVGELFF. The sequenced part of the CDR3 DNA is TGTGCCAGCAGTTTAACGGGGGTCGGGGAG.

This clone was picked up many times. The read comes to an end 3 residues before the CDR3 does, leaving the germline J gene to fill in the end. The chain uses TRBV2 and TRBJ1-6; 7 bases agree with TRBD1. CDR3 length: 18 residues. The junction had 14 bases not matched to a gene; V was cut back by 6 bases and J by 3 bases. Germline CDR1 and CDR2: SNHLY and FYNNEI. The sequenced CDR3 bases are TGTGCCAGCAGCCCAACCAACCCGACAGGGCTCTATAATTCACCC. It is translated as CASSPTNPTGLYNSP. From start to end, the CDR3 is CASSPTNPTGLYNSPLHF.

This clone was recorded at least ten times. The read comes to an end 3 residues before the CDR3 does, leaving the germline J gene to fill in the end. The chain employs TRBV7-8 and TRBJ2-6; D is possibly TRBD2 (5 bases). The germline V gene has CDR1 SGHVS and CDR2 FQNEAQ. The CDR3 length is 16 residues. Trimming took off 1 base at V and 4 bases at J, with 11 bases between the two ends. The covered CDR3 bases are TGTGCCAGCAGCTTAGTATTCGGGGTAGGGGCCAACGTC. Translating it yields CASSLVFGVGANV. Given in full, the CDR3 is CASSLVFGVGANVLTF. Combining the CDR3 with reference TRBV7-8 and TRBJ2-6 gives the whole variable domain GAGVSQSPRYKVAKRGQDVALRCDPISGHVSLFWYQQALGQGPEFLTYFQNEAQLDKSGLPSDRFFAERPEGSVSTLKIQRTQQEDSAVYLCASSLVFGVGANVLTFGAGSRLTVL.

This clone occurred many times. The read comes to an end 3 residues before the CDR3 does, leaving the germline J gene to fill in the end. V gene TRBV5-1 combines with J gene TRBJ2-1; 8 nucleotides agree with TRBD2. V dropped 8 bases and J dropped 8; count of bases not matched to a gene: 21. The CDR3 is 17 residues long. CDR1 is SGHRS, CDR2 YFSETQ, per germline. CDR3 bases read: TGCGCCAGACCAACGGGGTTAGGCGGGGGGCCATGGTATGAG. Translating it yields CARPTGLGGGPWYE. The complete CDR3 reads CARPTGLGGGPWYEQFF.

The table lists this clone with many counts. The sequence runs out 3 residues before the end of the CDR3; the remainder is reconstructed from the germline J gene. The J gene is TRBJ2-2, the V gene TRBV4-2; unclear D gene. Trimming cost V 4 bases and J 8 bases, with 8 bases left between them. Germline lookup yields CDR1 LGHNA and CDR2 YNFKEQ. CDR3 length equals 12 residues. The CDR3 sequence is CASSLTVGELFF. Incomplete CDR3 DNA: TGTGCCAGCAGCCTCACTGTTGGGGAG.